Each of the 8 T cell receptor beta chains below was sequenced from the same sample in a study of blood T cells in healthy people across ages. PCR was performed a second time for 7 to 11 cycles using a sample-barcoded 5' primer and a J-beta primer mix. TCRdb analysed the 5' RACE reads with MiXCR anew, one entry per CDR3 protein. The table has over a million distinct CDR3 sequences, under 45% seen once; the top ten hold over 15%. The specimen was blood. These receptors all come from a woman aged 55 to 70 in good health.

This chain uses TRBV9 with TRBJ2-4; either TRBD1 or TRBD2 may fit D (5 bases each). The closer fit of TRBJ2-7 to the DNA end suggests the J call may be wrong. From germline, CDR1 is SGDLS and CDR2 YYNGEE. CDR3 length: 12 residues. CDR3 sequence: CSCGTGGYEQYF. The DNA for the CDR3 is TGTTCCTGTGGAACAGGAGGTTACGAGCAGTACTTC.

V is TRBV5-1 and J is TRBJ2-1; unclear D gene. CDR3 length: 15 amino acids. V shed 5 bases and J shed 5 bases, with 17 bases lying between them. CDR1 SGHRS and CDR2 YFSETQ come from the germline V gene. CDR3 bases: TGCGCCAGCAGAACCGAAGGGCTGCGGAACAATGAGCAGTTCTTC. Translation gives CASRTEGLRNNEQFF. The whole variable domain, remainder taken from reference TRBV5-1 and TRBJ2-1, is KAGVTQTPRYLIKTRGQQVTLSCSPISGHRSVSWYQQTPGQGLQFLFEYFSETQRNKGNFPGRFSGRQFSNSRSEMNVSTLELGDSALYLCASRTEGLRNNEQFFGPGTRLTVL.

In its sample, this clonotype was seen a few times. This chain joins TRBV28 and TRBJ2-1; D is unclear. CDR3 length: 16 residues. CDR1 and CDR2 from the germline V gene are MDHEN and SYDVKM. V was clipped by 3 bases and J by 2 bases, with 14 bases between them. Here the CDR3 DNA reads TGTGCCAGCAGTTTCCCGCCCGGACGGCCCTACAATGAGCAGTTCTTC. Encoded protein: CASSFPPGRPYNEQFF.

The J gene is TRBJ2-7, the V gene TRBV18; 7 positions match TRBD1. Germline lookup yields CDR1 KGHSH and CDR2 LQKENI. CDR3 size: 14 residues. J was trimmed by 5 bases and V by 3 bases; bases with no gene match: 7. The CDR3 DNA reads TGTGCCAGCTCACCGTTAGGACAGGAAAACGAGCAGTACTTC. This translates into CASSPLGQENEQYF.

V usage is TRBV11-2 and J usage is TRBJ2-7; 10 bases are a match to TRBD2. The DNA end lines up better with TRBJ2-5; the J call may be wrong. This CDR3 region has 15 residues. Germline assignment: CDR1 SGHAT and CDR2 FQNNGV. The CDR3: CASTSSGRDQETQYF. Written as DNA, the CDR3 is TGTGCCAGCACTTCTAGCGGGAGAGACCAAGAGACCCAGTACTTC.

This clonotype has a handful of counts. The chain links TRBV7-9 to TRBJ2-3, with D tentatively TRBD2 (6 bases). The germline gives CDR1 SEHNR, CDR2 FQNEAQ (reference sequence). The CDR3 runs to 15 residues. V was clipped by 6 bases and J by 1 base, with 14 bases between them. The CDR3 DNA is TGTGCCAGCAGTTCTTTAGCGGAGGGCACAGATACGCAGTATTTT. Residues: CASSSLAEGTDTQYF.

The chain's CDR3 is CASSLARTPRENEQFF. CDR3 sequence (DNA): TGTGCCAGCAGCTTAGCACGGACTCCGAGGGAGAATGAGCAGTTCTTC. The chain combines TRBV7-2 with TRBJ2-1; perhaps TRBD2 as D (5 bases). The CDR3 is 16 amino acids. Trimming shortened V by 0 bases and J by 7 bases, and 16 bases separated the two germline ends. Germline CDR1 reads SGHTA; CDR2 reads FQGNSA.

The sample holds a few counts of this clonotype. The chain is built from TRBV20-1 and TRBJ2-5, with 8 bases lining up with TRBD2. The V and J ends lost 6 bases and 4 bases, in that order; junction bases with no gene match: 7. CDR1 is DFQATT, CDR2 SNEGSKA, per germline (reference sequence). This CDR3 contains 13 residues. The CDR3: CSARRTSRETQYF. In nucleotides, the CDR3 is TGCAGTGCCAGAAGGACTAGCAGAGAGACCCAGTACTTC.